This passage covers 4 T cell receptor beta chains from one sample sequenced in a study of shared clonotypes between healthy human individuals. CD45RO negativity and positive selection for CCR7 defined naive CD8 cells, a population that excluded terminally differentiated effector memory CD45RA+ cells. This table comes from immunoSEQ multiplex PCR, and its TCRdb copy is limited to in-frame clones, with some not included. The sample yields about 680,000 clones, just over 90% seen once. Sequenced material: naive CD8+ T cells sorted from blood. All receptors come from a man aged 25 to 40 in good health.

The chain is built from TRBV2 and TRBJ1-1; no reliable D call. V lost 8 bases to trimming and J lost 1 base, with 17 bases between them. Germline-derived CDR1 and CDR2 are SNHLY and FYNNEI. The CDR3 has 15 residues. This chain's CDR3 is CASARERAPNTEAFF. CDR3 bases: TGTGCCAGCGCAAGGGAACGGGCCCCGAACACTGAAGCTTTCTTT.

The chain has TRBV5-1 and TRBJ2-1; unclear D gene. Per germline, CDR1 SGHRS and CDR2 YFSETQ. There are 10 residues in the CDR3. The V gene lost 5 bases and the J gene lost 9 bases, with 6 bases spanning the gap. The CDR3 coding sequence is TGCGCCAGCAGGGGCTCTGAGCAGTTCTTC. Residues: CASRGSEQFF.

The J gene is TRBJ2-7, the V gene TRBV29-1; D might be TRBD1 (6 bases). CDR1 SQVTM and CDR2 ANQGSEA come from the germline V gene. The V end lost 5 bases, the J end lost 0 bases, and 17 bases lay between the germline ends. The CDR3 length is 15 residues. The CDR3 region is CSVLSGQSSSYEQYF. In DNA form, the CDR3 reads TGCAGCGTTCTCTCTGGACAGAGCAGCTCCTACGAGCAGTACTTC.

The V and J genes are TRBV7-9 and TRBJ2-7; perhaps D is TRBD1 or TRBD2 (5 bases each). Germline CDR1 is SEHNR and CDR2 is FQNEAQ (reference sequence). With 5 bases removed from V and 7 bases from J, the gap between germline ends came to 12 bases. The CDR3 covers 12 residues. The CDR3 nucleotides read TGTGCCAGCAGCCGGGACCGCGCTGAGCAGTACTTC. Encoded protein: CASSRDRAEQYF.